The 25 T cell receptor beta chains given below trace back to one sample, sequenced in a study of blood T cell repertoires in COVID-19. Data came from immunoSEQ multiplex PCR; TCRdb stores just in-frame clones and leaves some out. This table has 190,000 or so clones, over 80% appearing once. Sequenced: peripheral blood. The source is a man between 60 and 70 years old with COVID-19, enrolled during active disease.

This clone was picked up one time. The chain links TRBV28 to TRBJ2-7; 7 bases are shared with TRBD1. CDR1 is MDHEN, CDR2 SYDVKM, per germline. The CDR3 is 13 residues long. V dropped 5 bases and J dropped 4; count of bases not matched to a gene: 5. The CDR3 nucleotides read TGTGCCAGCAGTCCGGGACAGAGTTACGAGCAGTACTTC. This codes for CASSPGQSYEQYF.

The V call is TRBV15, the J call TRBJ1-1, with 9 bases identical to TRBD1. Germline CDR1 LNHNV, CDR2 YYDKDF (reference sequence). The CDR3 covers 14 residues. After removal of 6 bases from V and 0 bases from J, the junction contained 2 bases not matched to a gene. CDR3 region: CATRRTGVNTEAFF. The CDR3, as DNA: TGTGCCACCAGGAGGACAGGGGTGAACACTGAAGCTTTCTTT.

This chain connects TRBV30 to TRBJ2-2, with 8 bases that match TRBD2. Per germline, CDR1 GTSNPN and CDR2 SVGIG (reference sequence). V trimming: 0 bases; J trimming: 7 bases; junction bases outside the gene matches: 7. CDR3 size: 15 residues. As DNA, the CDR3 is TGTGCCTGGAGTGTCGGTAGCGGGAACGGCGGGGAGCTGTTTTTT. It yields the protein CAWSVGSGNGGELFF.

The chain has TRBV25-1 and TRBJ1-6; 10 bases match TRBD1. With 5 bases clipped from V and 8 bases from J, the junction kept 9 bases outside the gene matches. This CDR3 comprises 16 residues. The V gene's germline CDR1 is MGHDK and CDR2 SYGVNS. CDR3 sequence (DNA): TGTGCCAGCAGTCCGCGGACAGGGGGATCGGATTCACCCCTCCACTTT. Translating it yields CASSPRTGGSDSPLHF.

The chain uses TRBV9 and TRBJ2-5; D gene ambiguous. V was trimmed by 0 bases and J by 6 bases, leaving 15 bases between them. Germline values: CDR1 SGDLS, CDR2 YYNGEE. CDR3 length equals 15 residues. CDR3: CASSVGSTSQKTQYF. The DNA of the CDR3 is TGTGCCAGCAGCGTAGGTAGCACTTCTCAAAAGACCCAGTACTTC.

The chain employs TRBV4-3 and TRBJ2-1; 8 bases line up with TRBD1. Germline V gene sequence: CDR1 LGHNA, CDR2 YSLEER. The ends lost 3 bases at V and 7 bases at J; junction bases unmatched: 8. This CDR3 contains 15 residues. CDR3 loop: CASSQETGAWNEQFF. The CDR3 bases are TGCGCCAGCAGCCAGGAGACAGGGGCCTGGAATGAGCAGTTCTTC.

Written as DNA, the CDR3 is TGTGCCAGCAGCGTAGGCGGTATCCAAGAGACCCAGTACTTC. It is translated as CASSVGGIQETQYF. The chain is built from TRBV9 and TRBJ2-5; D is unclear. In germline, CDR1 is SGDLS, CDR2 YYNGEE. The V gene lost 0 bases and the J gene lost 1 base, with 7 bases spanning the gap. The CDR3 sequence is 14 residues long.

The chain links TRBV7-2 to TRBJ2-7; D may be TRBD2 (6 bases). V lost 5 bases, J lost 2 bases, and 16 bases lay in between. CDR1 is SGHTA and CDR2 is FQGNSA in the germline V gene. The CDR3 has 15 residues. The CDR3 loop is CASSLQGLLAYEQYF. CDR3 bases: TGTGCCAGCAGCCTCCAGGGACTTCTTGCCTACGAGCAGTACTTC.

This rearrangement joins TRBV30 to TRBJ2-7; 8 bases map to TRBD1. The V and J ends lost 0 bases and 5 bases, in that order; junction bases with no gene match: 6. The CDR3 contains 14 residues. CDR1 GTSNPN and CDR2 SVGIG come from the germline V gene (reference sequence). The CDR3: CAWSVADRAHEQYF. CDR3 coding DNA: TGTGCCTGGAGTGTTGCGGACAGGGCCCACGAGCAGTACTTC.

The chain couples TRBV28 to TRBJ1-6, with D possibly TRBD1 on 5 matching bases. The CDR3 runs 8 residues. Trimming left V 11 bases short and J 16 bases short, with 9 bases between. CDR1 is MDHEN and CDR2 is SYDVKM in the germline V gene. CDR3 sequence reads: CASGGLHF. The CDR3 nucleotides read TGTGCCTCTGGGGGGCTCCACTTT. Supplemented by reference TRBV28 and TRBJ1-6, the full variable domain reads DVKVTQSSRYLVKRTGEKVFLECVQDMDHENMFWYRQDPGLGLRLIYFSYDVKMKEKGDIPEGYSVSREKKERFSLILESASTNQTSMYLCASGGLHFGNGTRLTVT.

This clone has a handful of counts. The rearrangement joins TRBV6-6 to TRBJ1-5; D may be TRBD1 (6 bases). This CDR3 is built from 11 residues. Germline values: CDR1 MNHNY, CDR2 SVGAGI (reference sequence). V dropped 6 bases and J dropped 11 bases, with 11 bases sitting between them. CDR3 sequence: CASRYGQTQHF. The CDR3 DNA sequence: TGTGCCAGCAGATACGGACAGACCCAGCATTTT.

V is TRBV7-9 and J is TRBJ1-5; possible D gene TRBD1, 5 bases. Germline V gives CDR1 SEHNR, CDR2 FQNEAQ (reference sequence). Trimming shortened V by 5 bases and J by 5 bases, and 19 bases separated the two germline ends. The CDR3 is 16 residues long. CDR3 nucleotide sequence: TGTGCCAGCAGCCCAGGGATGACAGTTTCTTATCAGCCCCAGCATTTT. It encodes CASSPGMTVSYQPQHF.

The chain has TRBV7-3 and TRBJ1-2; 11 nucleotides align to TRBD1. Germline CDR1 reads SGHTA; CDR2 reads FQGTGA. The CDR3 covers 14 residues. Trimming took 5 bases from V and 8 from J; bases not matched to a gene: 7. The CDR3, as DNA: TGTGCCAGCAGCCTGGGGACAGGGGGTGAAGGCTACACCTTC. It yields the protein CASSLGTGGEGYTF.

The chain carries TRBV27 and TRBJ1-4; D is unresolved. V gave up 5 bases and J gave up 3 bases, with 13 bases separating them. This CDR3 contains 15 residues. Germline values: CDR1 MNHEY, CDR2 SMNVEV (reference sequence). CDR3 region: CASSTGGRANEKLFF. The CDR3 region has the DNA TGTGCCAGCAGTACGGGAGGTAGGGCTAATGAAAAACTGTTTTTT.

The genes are TRBV11-2 and TRBJ2-1, with 9 bases fitting TRBD2. This CDR3 contains 14 residues. In germline, CDR1 is SGHAT, CDR2 FQNNGV. The ends lost 8 bases at V and 9 bases at J; junction bases unmatched: 11. The CDR3 DNA reads TGTGCCAGCTCCTGGGATAGCGGGAGATCTGAGCAGTTCTTC. Amino acids: CASSWDSGRSEQFF.

This chain links TRBV28 with TRBJ2-7; no clear D gene. CDR3 length equals 12 residues. The germline gives CDR1 MDHEN, CDR2 SYDVKM. The V end lost 6 bases, the J end lost 4 bases, and 10 bases lay between the germline ends. The CDR3 region is CASRQPGYEQYF. CDR3 DNA sequence: TGTGCCAGCAGGCAACCCGGGTACGAGCAGTACTTC.

This clone has only one observation. The V gene is TRBV3-1 (or the pseudogene TRBV3-2), the J gene TRBJ2-7, with a possible D match to TRBD1 (6 bases). The CDR3 runs 15 residues. Germline V CDR1 and CDR2: LGHDT, YNNKEL (reference sequence). The V and J ends lost 5 bases and 6 bases respectively, with 20 bases between them. The CDR3 loop is CASSAKIDGGREQYF. As DNA, the CDR3 is TGTGCCAGCAGCGCAAAGATCGATGGGGGCCGCGAGCAGTACTTC.

The chain employs TRBV19 and TRBJ1-3; tentatively, D is TRBD1 (5 bases). The CDR3 has 13 amino acids. V was pared by 3 bases and J by 3 bases, with 6 bases between. The germline V gene encodes CDR1 LNHDA and CDR2 SQIVND (reference sequence). CDR3 residues: CASSIRVGNTIYF. The CDR3 DNA reads as TGTGCCAGTAGTATCAGGGTTGGAAACACCATATATTTT. The whole variable domain, filled in from reference TRBV19 and TRBJ1-3, reads DGGITQSPKYLFRKEGQNVTLSCEQNLNHDAMYWYRQDPGQGLRLIYYSQIVNDFQKGDIAEGYSVSREKKESFPLTVTSAQKNPTAFYLCASSIRVGNTIYFGEGSWLTVV.

The chain has TRBV7-2 and TRBJ2-1; 10 nucleotides agree with TRBD1. This CDR3 has 17 amino acids. The germline CDR1 and CDR2 sequences are SGHTA and FQGNSA. V shed 3 bases, J shed 9 bases, and the junction held 14 bases outside the gene matches. CDR3 sequence (DNA): TGTGCCAGCAGCTTTCCCGGCAAACGGGACAGGGGTTTTGAGCAGTTCTTC. Translating gives CASSFPGKRDRGFEQFF.

The chain joins TRBV19 to TRBJ1-2, with D uncertain. V shed 3 bases and J shed 6 bases, with 11 bases lying between them. CDR3 length: 13 amino acids. Germline loops: CDR1 LNHDA, CDR2 SQIVND (reference sequence). CDR3 in amino acids: CASSMGRDHGYTF. CDR3 coding DNA: TGTGCCAGTAGTATGGGGAGGGATCATGGCTACACCTTC.

The chain uses TRBV18 and TRBJ2-1, with 9 nucleotides matching TRBD2. The CDR3 has 14 residues. The trim removed 3 bases at V and 8 bases at J, leaving 5 bases unmatched. CDR1 is KGHSH, CDR2 LQKENI, per germline. The CDR3 DNA reads TGTGCCAGCTCACCGGCTAGCGGGAACGATGAGCAGTTCTTC. It codes for CASSPASGNDEQFF. Combining the CDR3 with reference TRBV18 and TRBJ2-1 gives the whole variable domain NAGVMQNPRHLVRRRGQEARLRCSPMKGHSHVYWYRQLPEEGLKFMVYLQKENIIDESGMPKERFSAEFPKEGPSILRIQQVVRGDSAAYFCASSPASGNDEQFFGPGTRLTVL.

This chain uses TRBV2 with TRBJ2-6; D is unclear. V was cut by 6 bases and J by 1 base, with 10 bases left in between. The CDR3 is 15 residues long. Per the germline V gene, CDR1 is SNHLY and CDR2 is FYNNEI. The CDR3 sequence is CASSPPLSGANVLTF. CDR3 bases: TGTGCCAGCAGCCCCCCCCTTTCTGGGGCCAACGTCCTGACTTTC. The full variable domain, completed using reference TRBV2 and TRBJ2-6, is EPEVTQTPSHQVTQMGQEVILRCVPISNHLYFYWYRQILGQKVEFLVSFYNNEISEKSEIFDDQFSVERPDGSNFTLKIRSTKLEDSAMYFCASSPPLSGANVLTFGAGSRLTVL.

This chain links TRBV19 with TRBJ1-2; tentatively, D is TRBD1 (5 bases). The V end was cut by 3 bases, the J end by 2 bases, with 13 bases between. Looked up from germline, CDR1 is LNHDA and CDR2 is SQIVND (reference sequence). The CDR3 consists of 15 residues. The CDR3 region is CASSIATGLNYGYTF. Written as DNA, the CDR3 is TGTGCCAGTAGTATCGCGACGGGACTAAACTATGGCTACACCTTC. Combining the CDR3 with reference TRBV19 and TRBJ1-2 gives the whole variable domain DGGITQSPKYLFRKEGQNVTLSCEQNLNHDAMYWYRQDPGQGLRLIYYSQIVNDFQKGDIAEGYSVSREKKESFPLTVTSAQKNPTAFYLCASSIATGLNYGYTFGSGTRLTVV.

This clone was counted a single time. The chain uses TRBV9 and TRBJ1-4; TRBD1 agrees at 7 bases. The length of the CDR3 is 14 residues. The germline gives CDR1 SGDLS, CDR2 YYNGEE. V dropped 1 base and J dropped 8; count of bases not matched to a gene: 5. The CDR3 spells CASSVWAGGEKLFF. In DNA, the CDR3 is TGTGCCAGCAGCGTATGGGCAGGGGGGGAAAAACTGTTTTTT.

This clone came up once. This chain joins TRBV27 and TRBJ2-1, with 14 bases fitting TRBD2. Trimming took 5 bases from V and 5 from J; bases not matched to a gene: 5. The CDR3 spans 16 residues. Germline CDR1 is MNHEY and CDR2 is SMNVEV (reference sequence). CDR3 protein: CASSPRLAGGDNEQFF. The CDR3 DNA sequence: TGTGCCAGCAGTCCAAGACTAGCGGGAGGGGACAATGAGCAGTTCTTC.